The 18 T cell receptor beta chains reported below all come from one sample, sequenced in a study of blood T cells in healthy people across ages. PCR was performed a second time for about 6 to 12 cycles using a sample-barcoded 5' primer and a J-beta primer mix. TCRdb re-called the 5' RACE reads with MiXCR, one entry per CDR3 protein. The table lists about 640,000 distinct CDR3 sequences, roughly 30% of them singletons. The sequenced material came from blood. These TCRs come from an elderly woman in good health.

This clonotype turned up a few times. The rearrangement joins TRBV20-1 to TRBJ2-7; tentative D call: TRBD1 (8 bases). This CDR3 is built from 14 residues. Germline loops: CDR1 DFQATT, CDR2 SNEGSKA (reference sequence). Deletions cut 4 bases from V and 2 bases from J, with 15 bases between. In DNA, the CDR3 is TGCAGTGCTACAAGACAGGGGAGGGCCTACGAGCAGTACTTC. This encodes CSATRQGRAYEQYF.

The CDR3 DNA reads as TGCGCCAGCAGACAGGGTTACAACGTCAATGAGCAGTTCTTC. Translating it yields CASRQGYNVNEQFF. The rearrangement uses TRBV5-1 and TRBJ2-1; D is possibly TRBD1 (6 bases). Germline V gives CDR1 SGHRS, CDR2 YFSETQ. The CDR3 is made up of 14 amino acids. Deletions cut 5 bases from V and 6 bases from J, with 15 bases between.

The V call is TRBV7-6, the J call TRBJ1-3; D gene uncertain. Trimming left V 4 bases short and J 0 bases short, with 13 bases between. The V gene's germline CDR1 is SGHVS and CDR2 FNYEAQ. The CDR3 is 16 residues long. DNA for the CDR3: TGTGCCAGCAGCTCCCGGGCGGTGGGCTCTGGAAACACCATATATTTT. Translated, it gives CASSSRAVGSGNTIYF.

This clonotype was recorded many times. The chain employs TRBV30 and TRBJ1-5, with unresolved D. CDR1 and CDR2 (germline): GTSNPN, SVGIG (reference sequence). The CDR3 loop spans 13 amino acids. V dropped 3 bases and J dropped 5 bases, with 11 bases sitting between them. The chain's CDR3 is CAWRRTSDQPQHF. As DNA, the CDR3 is TGTGCCTGGAGACGGACCTCCGATCAGCCCCAGCATTTT.

Of note for this clonotype: This may be a read error: a much more frequent sequence differs by one nucleotide. The gene calls are TRBV11-3 and TRBJ2-4; 8 positions match TRBD1. CDR1 is SGHNT and CDR2 is YENEEA in the germline V gene. V was clipped by 9 bases and J by 8 bases; unmatched bases: 9. CDR3 size: 13 residues. In nucleotides, the CDR3 is TGTGCCAGAAGTACAGGGGGTCGAGACATTCAGTACTTC. The encoded protein is CARSTGGRDIQYF.

This clonotype has a handful of counts. One base away lies a much larger clone, so this may be a sequencing read error. The chain carries TRBV9 and TRBJ2-1, with TRBD2 matching over 8 bases. The V gene end was trimmed by 0 bases and the J gene end by 5 bases; junction bases not matched to a gene: 7. The CDR3 has 16 residues. Germline V gene lookup returns CDR1 SGDLS and CDR2 YYNGEE. The CDR3 region is CASSVGGAGVHNEQFF. In DNA, the CDR3 is TGTGCCAGCAGCGTAGGGGGAGCGGGGGTGCACAATGAGCAGTTCTTC.

This clonotype occurred many times. The chain combines TRBV15 with TRBJ2-7; tentative D call: TRBD2 (6 bases). V lost 0 bases to trimming and J lost 3 bases, with 12 bases between them. The CDR3 length is 15 residues. From germline, CDR1 is LNHNV and CDR2 YYDKDF (reference sequence). The CDR3 protein is CATSREGGGVYEQYF. CDR3 bases: TGTGCCACCAGCAGAGAAGGAGGAGGGGTCTACGAGCAGTACTTC.

This clonotype was observed many times. The chain combines TRBV7-2 with TRBJ2-7; D is perhaps TRBD2 (6 bases). The germline V and J ends were trimmed by 4 bases and 6 bases, with 10 bases remaining between them. The germline CDR1 and CDR2 sequences are SGHTA and FQGNSA. The CDR3 extends over 12 amino acids. CDR3 sequence: CASSSRGGEQYF. The CDR3 DNA follows: TGTGCCAGCAGCTCTCGGGGAGGCGAGCAGTACTTC.

This clonotype was counted between two and nine times. The rearrangement links TRBV2 to TRBJ1-6, with a tentative D call TRBD1 (5 bases). V gave up 7 bases and J gave up 7 bases, with 14 bases separating them. Germline assignment: CDR1 SNHLY and CDR2 FYNNEI. The CDR3 consists of 14 residues. The CDR3 nucleotides read TGTGCCAGCAAGAAGACAGAGACGAATTCACCCCTCCACTTT. This sequence encodes CASKKTETNSPLHF. Complete variable domain (other parts from reference TRBV2 and TRBJ1-6): EPEVTQTPSHQVTQMGQEVILRCVPISNHLYFYWYRQILGQKVEFLVSFYNNEISEKSEIFDDQFSVERPDGSNFTLKIRSTKLEDSAMYFCASKKTETNSPLHFGNGTRLTVT.

This clonotype was detected only a few times. This chain joins TRBV27 and TRBJ1-5; 8 bases agree with TRBD1. Germline CDR1 MNHEY, CDR2 SMNVEV (reference sequence). The CDR3 extends over 16 amino acids. Trimming removed 8 bases from V and 0 bases from J; junction bases left unmatched: 9. DNA of the CDR3: TGTGCCAGCCGGAGTGGGACAGGAGATAGCAATCAGCCCCAGCATTTT. Its translation: CASRSGTGDSNQPQHF.

This clonotype was observed a few times. This may be a read error: a much more frequent sequence differs by one nucleotide. This rearrangement joins TRBV15 to TRBJ1-2; perhaps TRBD1 as D (6 bases). Germline CDR1 reads LNHNV; CDR2 reads YYDKDF (reference sequence). The CDR3 loop spans 16 amino acids. Trimming took 2 bases from V and 6 from J, leaving 19 bases between them. CDR3 DNA sequence: TGTGCCACCAGCAGACCATGGGGGCAGCGGGGGAATGGCTACACCTTC. Translation: CATSRPWGQRGNGYTF.

Notes on this clonotype: A single base separates this from a much larger clone, so it may be a read error. The gene calls are TRBV9 and TRBJ2-3, with D uncertain. CDR3 size: 15 residues. V was shortened by 4 bases and J by 4 bases, with 16 bases between the two germline ends. Germline V gene sequence: CDR1 SGDLS, CDR2 YYNGEE. For the CDR3, the DNA is TGTGCCAGCAGCCCGACTTACCGGACCGCAGATACGCAGTATTTT. Protein: CASSPTYRTADTQYF.

The V and J genes are TRBV30 and TRBJ1-3; D call uncertain. V shed 1 base and J shed 3 bases, with 4 bases lying between them. The germline V gene encodes CDR1 GTSNPN and CDR2 SVGIG (reference sequence). The CDR3 spans 12 residues. The CDR3 DNA sequence: TGTGCCTGGAGTGGACTTGGAAACACCATATATTTT. Protein: CAWSGLGNTIYF. The complete variable domain, with remaining parts taken from reference TRBV30 and TRBJ1-3, reads SQTIHQWPATLVQPVGSPLSLECTVEGTSNPNLYWYRQAAGRGLQLLFYSVGIGQISSEVPQNLSASRPQDRQFILSSKKLLLSDSGFYLCAWSGLGNTIYFGEGSWLTVV.

The rearrangement links TRBV7-9 to TRBJ1-2; no clear D gene. The ends were cut back, 1 base at V and 6 bases at J, with 12 bases in the middle. Germline V gene sequence: CDR1 SEHNR, CDR2 FQNEAQ (reference sequence). This CDR3 contains 14 residues. The CDR3 protein is CASSLGVGGDGYTF. The CDR3, as DNA: TGTGCCAGCAGCTTAGGAGTAGGCGGGGATGGCTACACCTTC.

At least ten counts were recorded for this clonotype. The chain combines TRBV12-3 or TRBV12-4 with TRBJ2-7; possible D gene TRBD1, 6 bases. The CDR3 sequence is 14 residues long. V was trimmed by 7 bases and J by 3 bases, leaving 16 bases between them. The CDR3, as DNA: TGTGCCAGCACTCAAGGGGGTTCTCTCTACGAGCAGTACTTC. Translation: CASTQGGSLYEQYF.

On this clonotype: A much larger clone lies one base from this, so it may be a read error. The chain couples TRBV7-3 to TRBJ2-7; 8 bases fit TRBD1. The J call is uncertain, as TRBJ2-5 better fits the DNA end. This CDR3 region has 15 residues. Germline V gene data show CDR1 as SGHTA and CDR2 as FQGTGA. CDR3 amino acids: CARSLTPDREETQYF. For the CDR3, the DNA is TGTGCCCGCAGCTTAACCCCGGACAGGGAAGAGACCCAGTACTTC.

This clonotype was seen repeatedly, ten times or more. This sequence joins TRBV5-1 and TRBJ1-2; the match to TRBD1 covers 8 bases. The CDR3 length is 14 residues. The germline V gene has CDR1 SGHRS and CDR2 YFSETQ. V was clipped by 4 bases and J by 8 bases; unmatched bases: 10. CDR3 nucleotide sequence: TGCGCCAGCAGCCATATGGACAGGGTACAAGGCTACACCTTC. Amino acid sequence: CASSHMDRVQGYTF. Looking up the rest from reference TRBV5-1 and TRBJ1-2 gives the full variable domain: KAGVTQTPRYLIKTRGQQVTLSCSPISGHRSVSWYQQTPGQGLQFLFEYFSETQRNKGNFPGRFSGRQFSNSRSEMNVSTLELGDSALYLCASSHMDRVQGYTFGSGTRLTVV.

The chain carries TRBV28 and TRBJ2-3, with D hard to call. Germline CDR1 reads MDHEN; CDR2 reads SYDVKM. The CDR3 spans 14 residues. V dropped 3 bases and J dropped 2 bases, with 9 bases sitting between them. The CDR3 bases are TGTGCCAGCAGTTTTCCAAGATACACAGATACGCAGTATTTT. This translates into CASSFPRYTDTQYF.